This T cell receptor beta chain was profiled in a study of technical replicates of blood from several donors. Assay used: immunoSEQ multiplex PCR; TCRdb lists only in-frame clones, some missing. The sample contains tens of thousands of clones, around 96% of which appear only once. Sequenced input: T cells isolated from PBMCs. This TCR was recovered from a human donor in good health.

The CDR3 sequence: CASSPGVSQPQHF. CDR3 DNA sequence: TGCGCCAGCTCCCCAGGGGTAAGTCAGCCCCAGCATTTT. The rearrangement joins TRBV10-2 to TRBJ1-5, with D maybe TRBD1 (6 bases). V was cut by 8 bases and J by 6 bases, with 14 bases left in between. This CDR3 contains 13 residues. Germline assignment: CDR1 WSHSY and CDR2 SAAADI.